The 23 T cell receptor beta chains in this list originate from one sample, sequenced in a study of chemoradiotherapy in HPV16-positive cancers (dated by TCRdb to between 2020 and 2023). Libraries were built with the immunoSEQ multiplex PCR assay. TCRdb stores this immuneACCESS table with in-frame sequences only. Part of the clones is absent; in the studies checked, under half of the shortfall reflects unresolved V genes, and no reason is known for the rest. This sample has more than 10,000 clones in its table, and roughly 80% of those were observed once. Under 1.5% of the sample comes from the top ten. Sampling was conducted from a patient who underwent chemoradiotherapy. The receptors derive from a human donor with HPV-associated anogenital cancer.

This chain uses TRBV5-4 with TRBJ2-2, with 13 nucleotides matching TRBD2. Germline CDR1 is SGHNT and CDR2 is YYREEE (reference sequence). This CDR3 contains 16 residues. V was clipped by 4 bases and J by 4 bases; unmatched bases: 4. The CDR3 nucleotides read TGTGCCAGCAGCACTAGCGGGGGGGCTCGCACCGGGGAGCTGTTTTTT. It translates to CASSTSGGARTGELFF.

V is TRBV7-4 and J is TRBJ2-5, with unresolved D. In germline, CDR1 is SGHVT, CDR2 SQSDAQ. This CDR3 is 14 amino acids long. Between the trimmed V and J ends, which lost 6 bases and 10 bases, there was a span of 21 bases. The CDR3: CASRLVDRREIQYF. As DNA, the CDR3 is TGTGCCAGCAGGTTGGTAGATAGGAGAGAAATCCAGTACTTC.

V usage is TRBV2 and J usage is TRBJ2-2; D is perhaps TRBD2 (7 bases). The germline CDR1 and CDR2 sequences are SNHLY and FYNNEI. The CDR3 spans 17 residues. The ends were cut back, 0 bases at V and 5 bases at J, with 16 bases in the middle. CDR3 nucleotide sequence: TGTGCCAGCAGTGAAGCGAGGGGGGGAAGGGGGACCGGGGAGCTGTTTTTT. Encoded protein: CASSEARGGRGTGELFF.

The chain links TRBV11-3 to TRBJ1-6; D possibly corresponds to TRBD1 (5 bases). The V end was cut by 3 bases, the J end by 9 bases, with 12 bases between. The germline V gene has CDR1 SGHNT and CDR2 YENEEA. The CDR3 sequence is 14 residues long. This CDR3 is CASSLEGLGSPLHF. The CDR3 DNA sequence: TGTGCCAGCAGCTTGGAGGGGCTTGGTTCACCCCTCCACTTT.

V usage is TRBV19 and J usage is TRBJ1-5; D ambiguous. V was cut by 1 base and J by 2 bases, with 12 bases left in between. This CDR3 spans 16 amino acids. From germline, CDR1 is LNHDA and CDR2 SQIVND (reference sequence). The CDR3 DNA follows: TGTGCCAGTAGTATAGTAGTGGGGATAGGCAATCAGCCCCAGCATTTT. As protein: CASSIVVGIGNQPQHF.

V is TRBV7-6 and J is TRBJ2-3; D might be TRBD1 or TRBD2, each matching 6 bases. CDR3 length equals 15 residues. V lost 0 bases, J lost 2 bases, and 9 bases lay in between. CDR1 is SGHVS, CDR2 FNYEAQ, per germline. The DNA for the CDR3 is TGTGCCAGCAGCTTAGCGGGGGGCCCCACAGATACGCAGTATTTT. Encoded protein: CASSLAGGPTDTQYF.

This clone was seen just once. The chain has TRBV27 and TRBJ2-2; possibly TRBD1 for D (6 bases). In germline, CDR1 is MNHEY, CDR2 SMNVEV (reference sequence). V shed 8 bases and J shed 0 bases, with 10 bases lying between them. The CDR3 loop spans 14 amino acids. In DNA form, the CDR3 reads TGTGCCAGCCTGGGACACACGAACACCGGGGAGCTGTTTTTT. Amino acids: CASLGHTNTGELFF.

The chain is built from TRBV7-9 and TRBJ2-1; 9 bases align to TRBD1. Germline CDR1 and CDR2: SEHNR and FQNEAQ (reference sequence). This CDR3 region has 16 residues. V lost 4 bases and J lost 0; bases outside the gene matches: 4. CDR3 residues: CASSSRQGGSYNEQFF. CDR3 DNA: TGTGCCAGCAGCTCGAGACAGGGGGGCTCCTACAATGAGCAGTTCTTC.

The CDR3 region is CASSEIGTVLYEQYF. In DNA, the CDR3 is TGTGCCAGCAGTGAAATCGGGACAGTACTATACGAGCAGTACTTC. The J gene is TRBJ2-7, the V gene TRBV6-1; 7 positions agree with TRBD1. Germline values: CDR1 MNHNS, CDR2 SASEGT. V shed 2 bases, J shed 4 bases, and the junction held 8 bases outside the gene matches. The CDR3 totals 15 residues.

The CDR3 DNA sequence: TGTGCCAGCAGCCAAGAAGGAGGGGTAAACACCGGGGAGCTGTTTTTT. Its translation: CASSQEGGVNTGELFF. The V call is TRBV14, the J call TRBJ2-2; a weak D match, TRBD2 (6 bases). The ends were cut back, 0 bases at V and 2 bases at J, with 10 bases in the middle. This CDR3 is 16 amino acids long. Germline assignment: CDR1 SGHDN and CDR2 FVKESK.

The gene calls are TRBV6-5 and TRBJ1-1; the D is unclear. This CDR3 contains 15 residues. Per germline, CDR1 MNHEY and CDR2 SVGAGI. V lost 2 bases, J lost 4 bases, and 14 bases lay in between. The CDR3 region has the DNA TGTGCCAGCAGTTACCAGCGTCCCCCGGGCACTGAAGCTTTCTTT. Amino acid sequence: CASSYQRPPGTEAFF.

The chain links TRBV9 to TRBJ2-5; D gene uncertain. The CDR3 sequence is 15 residues long. Trimming shortened V by 0 bases and J by 5 bases, and 14 bases separated the two germline ends. CDR1 and CDR2 (germline): SGDLS, YYNGEE. DNA for the CDR3: TGTGCCAGCAGCGTAGGTCCGAGCTCGAGGGAGACCCAGTACTTC. Translation gives CASSVGPSSRETQYF.

This chain links TRBV19 with TRBJ2-3; 9 nucleotides align to TRBD2. V lost 8 bases to trimming and J lost 2 bases; unmatched junction nucleotides: 14. Germline V lookup: CDR1 LNHDA, CDR2 SQIVND (reference sequence). The CDR3 runs to 17 residues. Here the CDR3 DNA reads TGTGCCAGTGGCGGGGGGGTGTATTCGCGGGCCACAGATACGCAGTATTTT. It encodes CASGGGVYSRATDTQYF.

This chain uses TRBV19 with TRBJ1-1; D gene ambiguous. The CDR3 runs to 15 residues. Germline CDR1 LNHDA, CDR2 SQIVND (reference sequence). Trimming removed 4 bases at V and 1 base at J, with 13 bases between. The CDR3 coding sequence is TGTGCCAGTAGTACCGGGTCGGGGAGGAACACTGAAGCTTTCTTT. Translation: CASSTGSGRNTEAFF.

This clone showed up just once. The J gene is TRBJ2-1, the V gene TRBV4-1, with unresolved D. Per the germline V gene, CDR1 is MGHRA and CDR2 is YSYEKL. The V end lost 0 bases, the J end lost 4 bases, and 13 bases lay between the germline ends. The CDR3 extends over 16 amino acids. CDR3 DNA: TGCGCCAGCAGCCAAGATCCGGCCTCGAGATACAATGAGCAGTTCTTC. Translated: CASSQDPASRYNEQFF.

This clone was counted between two and nine times. The chain couples TRBV25-1 to TRBJ2-1, with TRBD2 as a possible D gene (5 bases). Germline loops: CDR1 MGHDK, CDR2 SYGVNS. The CDR3 spans 16 residues. V lost 2 bases to trimming and J lost 0 bases, with 11 bases between them. In DNA, the CDR3 is TGTGCCAGCAGTGAAACGGGGATCAGCTCCTACAATGAGCAGTTCTTC. It codes for CASSETGISSYNEQFF.

As to this clone: Germline and junction disagree at one end, which may indicate a read error. The chain joins TRBV2 to TRBJ1-2, with a weak D call TRBD1 (5 bases). This CDR3 is 16 amino acids long. In germline, CDR1 is SNHLY, CDR2 FYNNEI. This chain's CDR3 is CAGSEAQPRGIDGYTF. CDR3 bases: TGTGCCGGCAGTGAAGCCCAACCCCGGGGGATCGATGGCTACACCTTC.

V usage is TRBV5-4 and J usage is TRBJ2-4, with 7 bases fitting TRBD1. Per the germline V gene, CDR1 is SGHNT and CDR2 is YYREEE (reference sequence). This CDR3 comprises 14 residues. V lost 9 bases to trimming and J lost 1 base; unmatched junction nucleotides: 7. The DNA for the CDR3 is TGTGCCACCCAAGAGGGGGCGGCCAAAAACATTCAGTACTTC. Translated: CATQEGAAKNIQYF. The entire variable domain, with the rest obtained from reference TRBV5-4 and TRBJ2-4, is as follows: ETGVTQSPTHLIKTRGQQVTLRCSSQSGHNTVSWYQQALGQGPQFIFQYYREEENGRGNFPPRFSGLQFPNYSSELNVNALELDDSALYLCATQEGAAKNIQYFGAGTRLSVL.

The CDR3 sequence is CASPGTSSYEQYF. The CDR3 DNA sequence: TGCGCCAGCCCCGGGACCTCCTCCTACGAGCAGTACTTC. The rearrangement links TRBV23-1 to TRBJ2-5, with D perhaps being TRBD1 or TRBD2 (5 bases each). The J call is uncertain, as TRBJ2-7 better fits the DNA end. TRBV23-1 is treated as an ORF (open reading frame) with a function not yet certain. CDR3 length equals 13 residues.

This clone appeared once. V and J are TRBV4-3 and TRBJ1-1; possibly TRBD1 for D (6 bases). With 4 bases removed from V and 1 base from J, the gap between germline ends came to 16 bases. The germline CDR1 and CDR2 sequences are LGHNA and YSLEER. The CDR3 loop spans 16 amino acids. For the CDR3, the DNA is TGCGCCAGCAGCCGCCTAAGGACAGCAGGGAACACTGAAGCTTTCTTT. Encoded protein: CASSRLRTAGNTEAFF.

J is TRBJ1-2 and V is TRBV25-1, with 9 bases matching TRBD1. The V gene's germline CDR1 is MGHDK and CDR2 SYGVNS. The CDR3 sequence is 15 residues long. Trimming cost V 3 bases and J 5 bases; bases outside gene matches: 7. CDR3 nucleotide sequence: TGTGCCAGCAGTGATCCGGGACAGGGAAATTATGGCTACACCTTC. It yields the protein CASSDPGQGNYGYTF.

V is TRBV18 and J is TRBJ1-6; D might be TRBD1 (5 bases). The CDR3 totals 15 residues. The germline V gene has CDR1 KGHSH and CDR2 LQKENI. Trimming stripped 1 base from V and 7 bases from J, with 11 bases between. The CDR3 is CASSPLSGGNSPLHF. The CDR3 region has the DNA TGTGCCAGCTCACCACTGTCTGGGGGGAATTCACCCCTCCACTTT. The entire variable domain, with the rest obtained from reference TRBV18 and TRBJ1-6, is as follows: NAGVMQNPRHLVRRRGQEARLRCSPMKGHSHVYWYRQLPEEGLKFMVYLQKENIIDESGMPKERFSAEFPKEGPSILRIQQVVRGDSAAYFCASSPLSGGNSPLHFGNGTRLTVT.

V is TRBV5-6 and J is TRBJ2-1; 8 bases are shared with TRBD2. Looked up from germline, CDR1 is SGHDT and CDR2 is YYEEEE. J gave up 2 bases and V 0 bases, and 7 bases lay outside the gene matches. CDR3 length equals 17 residues. In nucleotides, the CDR3 is TGTGCCAGCAGCTTGGAGATGGGCGGGGGGACCTACAATGAGCAGTTCTTC. Its translation: CASSLEMGGGTYNEQFF. Filled out from reference TRBV5-6 and TRBJ2-1, the complete variable domain reads DAGVTQSPTHLIKTRGQQVTLRCSPKSGHDTVSWYQQALGQGPQFIFQYYEEEERQRGNFPDRFSGHQFPNYSSELNVNALLLGDSALYLCASSLEMGGGTYNEQFFGPGTRLTVL.